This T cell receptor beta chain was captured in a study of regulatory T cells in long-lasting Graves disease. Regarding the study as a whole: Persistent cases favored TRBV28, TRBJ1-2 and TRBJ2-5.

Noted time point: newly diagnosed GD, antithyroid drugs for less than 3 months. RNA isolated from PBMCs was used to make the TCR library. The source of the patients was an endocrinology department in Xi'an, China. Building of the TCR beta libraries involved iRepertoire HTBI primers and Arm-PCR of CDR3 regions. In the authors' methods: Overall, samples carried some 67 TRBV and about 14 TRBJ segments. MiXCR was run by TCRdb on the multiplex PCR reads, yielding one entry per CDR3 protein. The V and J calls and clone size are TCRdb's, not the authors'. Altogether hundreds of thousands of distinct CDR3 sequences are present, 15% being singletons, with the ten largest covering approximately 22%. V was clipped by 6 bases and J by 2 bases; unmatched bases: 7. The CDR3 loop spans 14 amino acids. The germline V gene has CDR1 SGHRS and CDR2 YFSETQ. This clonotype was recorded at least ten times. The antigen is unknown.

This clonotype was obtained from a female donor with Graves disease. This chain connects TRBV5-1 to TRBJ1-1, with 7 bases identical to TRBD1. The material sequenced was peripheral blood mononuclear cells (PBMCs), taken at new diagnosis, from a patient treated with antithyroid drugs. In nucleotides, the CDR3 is TGCGCCAGCACCTCGTGGGACAGCAACACTGAAGCTTTCTTT. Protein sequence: CASTSWDSNTEAFF.